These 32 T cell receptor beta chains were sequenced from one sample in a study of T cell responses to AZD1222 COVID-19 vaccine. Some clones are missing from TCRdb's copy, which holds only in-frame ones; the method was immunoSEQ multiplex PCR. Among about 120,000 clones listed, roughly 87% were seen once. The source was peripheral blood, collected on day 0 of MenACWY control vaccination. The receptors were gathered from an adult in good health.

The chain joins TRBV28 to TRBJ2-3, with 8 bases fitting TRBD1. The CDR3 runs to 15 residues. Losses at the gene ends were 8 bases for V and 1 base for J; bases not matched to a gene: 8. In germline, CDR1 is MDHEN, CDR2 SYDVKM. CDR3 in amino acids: CASDAQGAGTDTQYF. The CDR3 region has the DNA TGTGCCAGCGACGCCCAGGGGGCCGGCACAGATACGCAGTATTTT.

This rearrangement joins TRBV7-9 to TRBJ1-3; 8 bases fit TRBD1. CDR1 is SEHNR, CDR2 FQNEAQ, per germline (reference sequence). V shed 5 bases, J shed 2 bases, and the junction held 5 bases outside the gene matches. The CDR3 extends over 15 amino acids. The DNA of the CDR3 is TGTGCCAGCAGCGAACGACAGGGGCCTGGAAACACCATATATTTT. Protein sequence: CASSERQGPGNTIYF.

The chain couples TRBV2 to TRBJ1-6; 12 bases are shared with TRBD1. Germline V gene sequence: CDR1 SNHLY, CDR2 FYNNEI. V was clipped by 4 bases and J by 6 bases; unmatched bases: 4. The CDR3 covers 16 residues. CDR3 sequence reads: CASSGDRGRPNSPLHF. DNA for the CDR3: TGTGCCAGCAGTGGGGACAGGGGGCGTCCTAATTCACCCCTCCACTTT.

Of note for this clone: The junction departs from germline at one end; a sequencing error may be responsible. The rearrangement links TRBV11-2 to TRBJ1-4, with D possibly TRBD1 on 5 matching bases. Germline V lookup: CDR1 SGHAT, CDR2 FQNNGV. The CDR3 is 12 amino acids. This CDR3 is CASSLNQGVSVF. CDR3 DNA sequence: TGTGCCAGCAGCCTCAATCAGGGAGTTTCAGTTTTT.

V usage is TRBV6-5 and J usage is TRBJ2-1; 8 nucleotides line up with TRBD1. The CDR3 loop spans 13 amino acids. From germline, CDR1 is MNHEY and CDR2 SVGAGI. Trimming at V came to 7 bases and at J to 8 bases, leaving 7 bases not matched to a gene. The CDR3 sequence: CASTAGGWDEQFF. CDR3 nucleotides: TGTGCCAGCACGGCAGGGGGCTGGGATGAGCAGTTCTTC.

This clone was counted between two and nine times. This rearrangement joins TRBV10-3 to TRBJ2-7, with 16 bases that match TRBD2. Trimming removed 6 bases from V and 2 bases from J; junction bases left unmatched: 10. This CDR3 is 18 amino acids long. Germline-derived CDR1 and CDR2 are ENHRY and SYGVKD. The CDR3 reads CAIRAGTSGRVVTYEQYF. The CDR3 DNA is TGTGCCATCAGAGCCGGGACTAGCGGGAGGGTAGTCACCTACGAGCAGTACTTC.

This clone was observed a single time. CDR3 in amino acids: CASSDQTGGGYQETQYF. The CDR3 DNA reads as TGTGCCAGCAGCGACCAGACAGGGGGGGGGTACCAAGAGACCCAGTACTTC. The chain employs TRBV6-2 or TRBV6-3 and TRBJ2-5; 9 bases fit TRBD1. The CDR3 sequence is 17 residues long. The germline CDR1 and CDR2 sequences are MNHEY and SVGEGT. V lost 6 bases to trimming and J lost 0 bases; unmatched junction nucleotides: 11.

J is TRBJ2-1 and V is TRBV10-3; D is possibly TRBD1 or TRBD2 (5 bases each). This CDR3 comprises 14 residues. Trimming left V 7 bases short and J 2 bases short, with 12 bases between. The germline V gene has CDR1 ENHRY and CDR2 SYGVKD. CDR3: CAINRDGPYNEQFF. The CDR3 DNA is TGTGCCATCAACCGGGACGGCCCCTACAATGAGCAGTTCTTC.

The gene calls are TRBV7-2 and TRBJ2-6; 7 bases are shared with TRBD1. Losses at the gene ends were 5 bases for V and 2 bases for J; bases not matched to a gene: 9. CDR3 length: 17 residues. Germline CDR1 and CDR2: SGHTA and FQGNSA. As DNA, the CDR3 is TGTGCCAGCAGCCGGGACAGTGGTGGGGCTGGGGCCAACGTCCTGACTTTC. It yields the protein CASSRDSGGAGANVLTF.

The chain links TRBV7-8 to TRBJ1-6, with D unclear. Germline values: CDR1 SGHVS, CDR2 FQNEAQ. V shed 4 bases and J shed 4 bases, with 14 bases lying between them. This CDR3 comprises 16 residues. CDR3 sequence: CASSSLPRPYNSPLHF. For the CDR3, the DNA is TGTGCCAGCAGCTCGTTACCTAGGCCGTATAATTCACCCCTCCACTTT.

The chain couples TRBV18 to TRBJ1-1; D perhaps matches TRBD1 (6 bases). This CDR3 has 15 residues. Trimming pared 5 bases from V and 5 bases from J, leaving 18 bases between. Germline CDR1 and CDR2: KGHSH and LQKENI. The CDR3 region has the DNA TGTGCCAGCTCAACTACAACAGGGACCGGGACTGAAGCTTTCTTT. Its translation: CASSTTTGTGTEAFF.

The CDR3 sequence is CASSDRTGGAFGANVLTF. CDR3 bases: TGTGCCAGCAGTGACCGGACAGGGGGCGCTTTTGGGGCCAACGTCCTGACTTTC. J is TRBJ2-6 and V is TRBV2, with 11 bases fitting TRBD1. V shed 3 bases and J 3 bases; nucleotides not matched to a gene: 7. The germline gives CDR1 SNHLY, CDR2 FYNNEI. The CDR3 covers 18 residues.

This CDR3 reads CASSSAGPYEQYV. DNA of the CDR3: TGTGCCAGCAGTTCAGCAGGGCCCTACGAGCAGTACGTC. This sequence joins TRBV6-2 or TRBV6-3 and TRBJ2-7; the D gene is possibly TRBD1 (5 bases). CDR3 length equals 13 residues. In germline, CDR1 is MNHEY, CDR2 SVGEGT. Trimming shortened V by 4 bases and J by 2 bases, and 9 bases separated the two germline ends.

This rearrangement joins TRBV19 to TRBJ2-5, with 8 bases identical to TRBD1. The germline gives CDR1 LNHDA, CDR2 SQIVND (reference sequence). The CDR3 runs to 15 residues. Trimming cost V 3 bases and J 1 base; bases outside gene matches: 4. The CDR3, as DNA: TGTGCCAGTAGTATTTACAGGGGGTCCCAAGAGACCCAGTACTTC. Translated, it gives CASSIYRGSQETQYF.

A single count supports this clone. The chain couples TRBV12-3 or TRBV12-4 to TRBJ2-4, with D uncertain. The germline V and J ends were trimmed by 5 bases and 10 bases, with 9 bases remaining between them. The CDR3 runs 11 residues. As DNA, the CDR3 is TGTGCCAGCAGTCTGGGTACGATTCAGTACTTC. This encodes CASSLGTIQYF.

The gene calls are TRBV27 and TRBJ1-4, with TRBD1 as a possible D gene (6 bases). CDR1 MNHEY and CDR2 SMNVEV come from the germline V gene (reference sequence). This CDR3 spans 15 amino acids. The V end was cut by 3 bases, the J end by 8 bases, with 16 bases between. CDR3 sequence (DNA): TGTGCCAGCAGTTTGGCGGGACAAGCATTCGAAAAACTGTTTTTT. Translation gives CASSLAGQAFEKLFF.

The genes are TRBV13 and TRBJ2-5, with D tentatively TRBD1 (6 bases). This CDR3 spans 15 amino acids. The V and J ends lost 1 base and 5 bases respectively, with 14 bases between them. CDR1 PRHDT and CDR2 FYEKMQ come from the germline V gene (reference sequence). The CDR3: CASSLENGGAETQYF. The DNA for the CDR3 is TGTGCCAGCAGCTTAGAGAATGGGGGCGCGGAGACCCAGTACTTC.

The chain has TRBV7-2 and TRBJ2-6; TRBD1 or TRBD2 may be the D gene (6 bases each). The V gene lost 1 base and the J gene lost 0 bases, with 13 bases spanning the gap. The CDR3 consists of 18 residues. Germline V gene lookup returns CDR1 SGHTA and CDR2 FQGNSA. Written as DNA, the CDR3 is TGTGCCAGCAGCTTAGTAATAGGGGGGACCTCTGGGGCCAACGTCCTGACTTTC. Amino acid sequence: CASSLVIGGTSGANVLTF.

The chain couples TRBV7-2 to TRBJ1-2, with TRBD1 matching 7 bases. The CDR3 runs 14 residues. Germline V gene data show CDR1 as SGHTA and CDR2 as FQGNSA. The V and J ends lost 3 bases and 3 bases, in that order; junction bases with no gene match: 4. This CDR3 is CASSLRGRDYGYTF. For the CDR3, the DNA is TGTGCCAGCAGCTTGAGGGGGCGGGACTATGGCTACACCTTC.

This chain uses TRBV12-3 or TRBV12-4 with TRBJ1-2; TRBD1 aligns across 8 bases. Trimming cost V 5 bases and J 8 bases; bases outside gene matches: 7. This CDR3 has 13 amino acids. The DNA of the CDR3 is TGTGCCAGCAGTATGACAGGGGTGGAGGGCTACACCTTC. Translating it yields CASSMTGVEGYTF.

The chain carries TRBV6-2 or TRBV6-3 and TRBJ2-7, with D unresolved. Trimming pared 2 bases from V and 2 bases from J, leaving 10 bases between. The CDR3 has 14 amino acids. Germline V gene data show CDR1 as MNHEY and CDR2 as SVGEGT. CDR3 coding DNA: TGTGCCAGCAGTTACGGGTCCGATGCCTACGAGCAGTACTTC. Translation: CASSYGSDAYEQYF.

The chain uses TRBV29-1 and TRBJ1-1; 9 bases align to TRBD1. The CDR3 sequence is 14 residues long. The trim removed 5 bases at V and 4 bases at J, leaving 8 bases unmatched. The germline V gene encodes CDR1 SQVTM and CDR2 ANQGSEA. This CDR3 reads CSVLVNRGPTEAFF. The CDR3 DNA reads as TGCAGCGTTTTAGTTAACAGGGGGCCCACTGAAGCTTTCTTT.

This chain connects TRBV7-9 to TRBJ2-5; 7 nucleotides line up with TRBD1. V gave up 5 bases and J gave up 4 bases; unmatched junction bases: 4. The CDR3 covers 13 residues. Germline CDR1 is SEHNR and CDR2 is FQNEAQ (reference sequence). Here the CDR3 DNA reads TGTGCCAGCAGCCTAACAGGGGTAGAGACCCAGTACTTC. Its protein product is CASSLTGVETQYF.

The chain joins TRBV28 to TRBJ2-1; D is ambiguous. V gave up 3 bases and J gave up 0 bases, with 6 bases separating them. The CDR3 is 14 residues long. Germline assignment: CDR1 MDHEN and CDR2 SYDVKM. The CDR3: CASSFWSSYNEQFF. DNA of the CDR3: TGTGCCAGCAGTTTCTGGAGCTCCTACAATGAGCAGTTCTTC.

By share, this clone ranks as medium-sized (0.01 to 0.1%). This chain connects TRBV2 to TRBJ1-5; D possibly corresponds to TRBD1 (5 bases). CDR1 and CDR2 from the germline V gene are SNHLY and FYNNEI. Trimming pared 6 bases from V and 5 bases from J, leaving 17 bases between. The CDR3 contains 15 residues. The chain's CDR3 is CASRGLGPGDQPQHF. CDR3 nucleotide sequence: TGTGCCAGCAGGGGCTTGGGTCCGGGGGATCAGCCCCAGCATTTT.

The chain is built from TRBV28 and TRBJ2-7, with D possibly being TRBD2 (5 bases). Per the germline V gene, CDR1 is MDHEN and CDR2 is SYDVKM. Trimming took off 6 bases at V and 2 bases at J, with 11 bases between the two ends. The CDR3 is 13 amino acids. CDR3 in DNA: TGTGCCAGCAGATATAGCGTAACCTACGAGCAGTACTTC. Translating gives CASRYSVTYEQYF.

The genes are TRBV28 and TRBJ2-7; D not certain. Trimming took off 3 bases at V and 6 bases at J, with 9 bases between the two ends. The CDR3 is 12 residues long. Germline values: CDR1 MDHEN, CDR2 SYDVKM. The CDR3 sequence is CASSFSDSEQYV. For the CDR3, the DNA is TGTGCCAGCAGTTTTTCGGATTCCGAGCAGTACGTC.

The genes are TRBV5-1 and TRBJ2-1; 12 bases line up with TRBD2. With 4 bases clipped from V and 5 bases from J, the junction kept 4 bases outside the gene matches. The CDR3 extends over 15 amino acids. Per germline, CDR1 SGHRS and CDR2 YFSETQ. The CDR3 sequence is CASSRTSGANNEQFF. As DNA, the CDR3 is TGCGCCAGCAGCAGGACTAGCGGGGCTAACAATGAGCAGTTCTTC.

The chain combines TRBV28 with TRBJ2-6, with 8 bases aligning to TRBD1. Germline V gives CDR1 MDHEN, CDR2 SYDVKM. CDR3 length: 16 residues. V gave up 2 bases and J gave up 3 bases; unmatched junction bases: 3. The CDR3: CASSLQGAGGANVLTF. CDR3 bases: TGTGCCAGCAGTTTACAGGGGGCGGGTGGGGCCAACGTCCTGACTTTC.

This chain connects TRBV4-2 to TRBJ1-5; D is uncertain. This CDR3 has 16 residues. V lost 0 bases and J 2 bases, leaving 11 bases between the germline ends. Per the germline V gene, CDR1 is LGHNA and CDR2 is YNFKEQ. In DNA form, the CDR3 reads TGTGCCAGCAGCCAAGAAGAGAGGGTTGGCAATCAGCCCCAGCATTTT. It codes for CASSQEERVGNQPQHF.

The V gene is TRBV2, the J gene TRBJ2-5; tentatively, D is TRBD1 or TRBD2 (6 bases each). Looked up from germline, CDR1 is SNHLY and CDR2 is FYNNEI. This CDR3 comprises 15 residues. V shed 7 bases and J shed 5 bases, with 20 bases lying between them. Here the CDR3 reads CASIKQGLRGETQYF. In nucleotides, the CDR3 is TGTGCCAGCATTAAACAGGGCCTTCGGGGGGAGACCCAGTACTTC.

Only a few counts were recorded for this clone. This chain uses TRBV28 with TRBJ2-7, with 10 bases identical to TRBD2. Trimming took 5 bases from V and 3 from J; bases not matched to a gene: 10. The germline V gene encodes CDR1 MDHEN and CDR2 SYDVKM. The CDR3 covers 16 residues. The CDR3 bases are TGTGCCAGCAGTCCCCCCCAGCGGGAGGGGATCTACGAGCAGTACTTC. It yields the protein CASSPPQREGIYEQYF.